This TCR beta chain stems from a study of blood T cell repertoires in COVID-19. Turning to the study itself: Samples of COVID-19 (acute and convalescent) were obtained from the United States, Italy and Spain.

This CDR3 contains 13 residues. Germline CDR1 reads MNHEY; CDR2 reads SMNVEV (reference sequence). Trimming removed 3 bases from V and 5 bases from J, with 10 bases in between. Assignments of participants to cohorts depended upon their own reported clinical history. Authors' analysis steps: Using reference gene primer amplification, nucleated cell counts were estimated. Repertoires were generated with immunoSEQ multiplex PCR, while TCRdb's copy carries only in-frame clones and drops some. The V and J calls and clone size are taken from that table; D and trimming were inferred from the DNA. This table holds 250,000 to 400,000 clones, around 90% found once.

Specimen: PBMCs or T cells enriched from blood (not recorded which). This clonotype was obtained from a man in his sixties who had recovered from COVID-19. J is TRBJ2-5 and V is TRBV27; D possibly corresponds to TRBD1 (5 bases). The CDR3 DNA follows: TGTGCCAGCAGTTTTAGGGGTAGGGAGACCCAGTACTTC. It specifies CASSFRGRETQYF.